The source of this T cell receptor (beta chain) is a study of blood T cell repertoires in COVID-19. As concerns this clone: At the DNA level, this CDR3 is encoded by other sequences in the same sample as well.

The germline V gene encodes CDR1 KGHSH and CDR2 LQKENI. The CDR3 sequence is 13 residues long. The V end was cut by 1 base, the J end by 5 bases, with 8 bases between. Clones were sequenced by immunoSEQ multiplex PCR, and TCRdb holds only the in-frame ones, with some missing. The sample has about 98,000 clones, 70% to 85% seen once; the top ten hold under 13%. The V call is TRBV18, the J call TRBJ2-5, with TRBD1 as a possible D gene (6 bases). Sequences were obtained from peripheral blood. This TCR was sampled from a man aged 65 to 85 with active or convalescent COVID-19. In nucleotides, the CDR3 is TGTGCCAGCTCACCACGTCAGGGGGAGACCCAGTACTTC. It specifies CASSPRQGETQYF.